Presented here are 23 T cell receptor beta chains from one specimen sequenced in a study of CD8+CD57+ T cells in acquired aplastic anemia. The use of genomic DNA as template underpinned the TCR beta VDJ and CDR3 profiling. MiXCR, applied by TCRdb to the reads, yields one record per CDR3 protein. The table shows a few hundred thousand distinct CDR3 sequences, with roughly 53% occurring only once. Patients included in sequencing had previously demonstrated CD8+CD57+ cell expansion by flow cytometry. Sequenced sample: sorted CD4+, CD8+, or CD8+CD57+ T cells (not recorded which) from PBMCs. The receptors shown here come from a human donor with aplastic anemia.

This clonotype was recorded at least ten times. The chain combines TRBV6-1 with TRBJ1-3, with D possibly TRBD1 on 5 matching bases. The CDR3 length is 13 residues. Per germline, CDR1 MNHNS and CDR2 SASEGT. With 5 bases removed from V and 3 bases from J, the gap between germline ends came to 8 bases. Written as DNA, the CDR3 is TGTGCCAGCAGTTTGACAGATGGAAACACCATATATTTT. This encodes CASSLTDGNTIYF.

There are many counts of this clonotype. The chain joins TRBV4-2 to TRBJ2-6; a possible D gene is TRBD1 (5 bases). This CDR3 is 19 amino acids long. V was shortened by 0 bases and J by 2 bases, with 17 bases between the two germline ends. Germline lookup yields CDR1 LGHNA and CDR2 YNFKEQ. CDR3 bases: TGTGCCAGCAGCCAAGATCGAGCCAGGGCCTCTGCTGGGGCCAACGTCCTGACTTTC. Protein sequence: CASSQDRARASAGANVLTF.

V and J are TRBV5-1 and TRBJ2-1; 14 nucleotides align to TRBD2. CDR1 is SGHRS, CDR2 YFSETQ, per germline. The J segment lost 4 bases and the V segment lost 0 bases, leaving 6 bases of the junction unmatched. This CDR3 has 18 amino acids. CDR3 protein: CASSLEGLAGGWYNEQFF. The CDR3 DNA follows: TGCGCCAGCAGCTTGGAAGGACTAGCGGGAGGATGGTACAATGAGCAGTTCTTC.

This sequence joins TRBV29-1 and TRBJ1-2; no firm D call. Germline values: CDR1 SQVTM, CDR2 ANQGSEA. The CDR3 is 12 residues long. The germline V and J ends were trimmed by 4 bases and 2 bases, with 8 bases remaining between them. The DNA for the CDR3 is TGCAGCGTTGGGGCAGACAACTATGGCTACACCTTC. Translating gives CSVGADNYGYTF.

The rearrangement links TRBV20-1 to TRBJ2-7, with TRBD1 identical over 7 bases. The germline CDR1 and CDR2 sequences are DFQATT and SNEGSKA (reference sequence). CDR3 size: 14 residues. V lost 0 bases to trimming and J lost 4 bases; unmatched junction nucleotides: 6. The CDR3 DNA is TGCAGTGCTAGAGATGACAGGGTCCGGTACGAGCAGTACTTC. Its translation: CSARDDRVRYEQYF.

This clonotype was seen once. The chain carries TRBV6-2 or TRBV6-3 and TRBJ1-1; perhaps TRBD1 as D (5 bases). CDR1 MNHEY and CDR2 SVGEGT come from the germline V gene. The CDR3 is 16 amino acids. Trimming removed 0 bases from V and 4 bases from J, with 15 bases in between. The DNA of the CDR3 is TGTGCCAGCAGTTACTCGACCGGGGGTCGAAGCACTGAAGCTTTCTTT. Its translation is CASSYSTGGRSTEAFF.

CDR3 amino acids: CSARTSGGAGETQYF. Written as DNA, the CDR3 is TGCAGTGCTCGGACTAGCGGGGGGGCCGGGGAGACCCAGTACTTC. This chain connects TRBV20-1 to TRBJ2-5; 15 positions agree with TRBD2. This CDR3 is built from 15 residues. V lost 5 bases to trimming and J lost 5 bases; unmatched junction nucleotides: 6. CDR1 DFQATT and CDR2 SNEGSKA come from the germline V gene (reference sequence).

The chain employs TRBV7-9 and TRBJ2-7; the D gene is possibly TRBD2 (6 bases). Trimming left V 4 bases short and J 0 bases short, with 10 bases between. The germline gives CDR1 SEHNR, CDR2 FQNEAQ (reference sequence). The CDR3 covers 14 residues. The CDR3 DNA sequence: TGTGCCAGCAGCTGGGACGGGAGCTCCTACGAGCAGTACTTC. It translates to CASSWDGSSYEQYF.

The rearrangement joins TRBV7-9 to TRBJ1-4, with no clear D. CDR3 size: 12 residues. V was cut by 5 bases and J by 7 bases, with 8 bases left in between. The V gene's germline CDR1 is SEHNR and CDR2 FQNEAQ (reference sequence). DNA for the CDR3: TGTGCCAGCAGCCTCACGGTTGAAAAACTGTTTTTT. It codes for CASSLTVEKLFF.

This clonotype came up many times. This rearrangement joins TRBV2 to TRBJ1-1, with D uncertain. This CDR3 has 13 amino acids. Germline values: CDR1 SNHLY, CDR2 FYNNEI. The V and J ends lost 3 bases and 0 bases respectively, with 5 bases between them. DNA of the CDR3: TGTGCCAGCAGTGACGTTCTGAACACTGAAGCTTTCTTT. Protein: CASSDVLNTEAFF. The full variable domain, in which reference TRBV2 and TRBJ1-1 provide the parts outside the CDR3, is EPEVTQTPSHQVTQMGQEVILRCVPISNHLYFYWYRQILGQKVEFLVSFYNNEISEKSEIFDDQFSVERPDGSNFTLKIRSTKLEDSAMYFCASSDVLNTEAFFGQGTRLTVV.

The chain is built from TRBV2 and TRBJ1-4, with D uncertain. Trimming took off 10 bases at V and 8 bases at J, with 17 bases between the two ends. The CDR3 spans 13 residues. The germline gives CDR1 SNHLY, CDR2 FYNNEI. CDR3 loop: CATAIQWGEKLFF. CDR3 bases: TGTGCCACCGCAATACAGTGGGGAGAAAAACTGTTTTTT.

Of note for this clonotype: The CDR3 end shows no conserved phenylalanine or tryptophan, and so a read error is likely. V usage is TRBV3-1 and J usage is TRBJ2-3, with D perhaps matching TRBD1 or TRBD2 (5 bases each). The CDR3 length is 15 residues. Germline loops: CDR1 LGHDT, CDR2 YNNKEL (reference sequence). CDR3 amino acids: CASSRQGASTATQYL. CDR3 DNA sequence: TGTGCCAGCAGTAGACAAGGGGCTAGCACAGCTACGCAGTATCTT.

This clonotype has a handful of counts. Just one base apart from a much larger clone, this may be a read error. This chain joins TRBV6-6 and TRBJ2-2; perhaps TRBD1 as D (5 bases). Trimming left V 11 bases short and J 5 bases short, with 12 bases between. CDR1 and CDR2 (germline): MNHNY, SVGAGI (reference sequence). The CDR3 has 12 amino acids. CDR3 DNA: TGTGCCGGCAACAAGGGGACCGGGGAGCTGTTTTTT. This encodes CAGNKGTGELFF.

This clonotype showed up just once. CDR3 amino acids: CSGDGNYGYTF. The CDR3 DNA follows: TGCAGCGGGGACGGAAACTATGGCTACACCTTC. J is TRBJ1-2 and V is TRBV29-1, with a tentative D call TRBD1 (5 bases). Germline V lookup: CDR1 SQVTM, CDR2 ANQGSEA. This CDR3 is 11 amino acids long. Trimming shortened V by 7 bases and J by 2 bases, and 8 bases separated the two germline ends.

The chain joins TRBV29-1 to TRBJ1-2; 10 bases align to TRBD1. V shed 0 bases, J shed 4 bases, and the junction held 17 bases outside the gene matches. This CDR3 contains 19 residues. Germline lookup yields CDR1 SQVTM and CDR2 ANQGSEA. The CDR3 DNA follows: TGCAGCGTTGAAGATTTCTACGGGACAGGGGCTTTGACAGGCTATGGCTACACCTTC. Its protein product is CSVEDFYGTGALTGYGYTF.

V and J are TRBV20-1 and TRBJ2-6; perhaps D is TRBD1 or TRBD2 (5 bases each). The CDR3 runs 12 residues. V gave up 4 bases and J gave up 16 bases, with 17 bases separating them. Germline CDR1 reads DFQATT; CDR2 reads SNEGSKA (reference sequence). The CDR3 loop reads CSAKVGANALTF. CDR3 DNA sequence: TGCAGTGCTAAAGTCGGGGCCAACGCTCTGACTTTC.

The table lists this clonotype with a count of one. This chain uses TRBV19 with TRBJ1-2; 8 bases agree with TRBD1. The CDR3 is 12 amino acids. Germline V gene sequence: CDR1 LNHDA, CDR2 SQIVND (reference sequence). J was trimmed by 12 bases and V by 8 bases; bases with no gene match: 11. CDR3 sequence (DNA): TGTGCCAGTGCAGGGACAGGAGCTGGAAACACCTTC. Translating gives CASAGTGAGNTF.

The chain joins TRBV2 to TRBJ1-5; D is undetermined. This CDR3 spans 16 amino acids. Germline assignment: CDR1 SNHLY and CDR2 FYNNEI. The V end was cut by 5 bases, the J end by 2 bases, with 16 bases between. CDR3 loop: CASSPSRAGGNQPQHF. The CDR3 DNA reads TGTGCCAGCAGTCCGTCCCGGGCGGGAGGCAATCAGCCCCAGCATTTT. Full variable domain (outside the CDR3, taken from reference TRBV2 and TRBJ1-5): EPEVTQTPSHQVTQMGQEVILRCVPISNHLYFYWYRQILGQKVEFLVSFYNNEISEKSEIFDDQFSVERPDGSNFTLKIRSTKLEDSAMYFCASSPSRAGGNQPQHFGDGTRLSIL.

There are many counts of this clonotype. The gene calls are TRBV2 and TRBJ2-1; 7 bases are a match to TRBD1. The CDR3 is made up of 14 amino acids. From germline, CDR1 is SNHLY and CDR2 FYNNEI. V was pared by 3 bases and J by 7 bases, with 6 bases of the junction left unmatched. In DNA, the CDR3 is TGTGCCAGCAGTGAGACAGGGCAGAGGAATGAGCAGTTCTTC. This sequence encodes CASSETGQRNEQFF.

This clonotype showed up just once. The chain carries TRBV25-1 and TRBJ1-6; D gene unclear. With 4 bases removed from V and 7 bases from J, the gap between germline ends came to 8 bases. The germline V gene has CDR1 MGHDK and CDR2 SYGVNS. The CDR3 is 13 residues long. CDR3 nucleotide sequence: TGTGCCAGCAGTGTGGGCCTGAATTCACCCCTCCACTTT. Translation: CASSVGLNSPLHF.

The chain employs TRBV15 and TRBJ1-6; 7 bases agree with TRBD1. Trimming took 3 bases from V and 6 from J; bases not matched to a gene: 2. Looked up from germline, CDR1 is LNHNV and CDR2 is YYDKDF (reference sequence). This CDR3 spans 14 amino acids. The DNA for the CDR3 is TGTGCCACCAGCAGCAGACAGGGTAATTCACCCCTCCACTTT. Translation gives CATSSRQGNSPLHF. Full variable domain (remainder filled in from reference TRBV15 and TRBJ1-6): DAMVIQNPRYQVTQFGKPVTLSCSQTLNHNVMYWYQQKSSQAPKLLFHYYDKDFNNEADTPDNFQSRRPNTSFCFLDIRSPGLGDTAMYLCATSSRQGNSPLHFGNGTRLTVT.

The V gene is TRBV7-9, the J gene TRBJ2-1; 7 bases fit TRBD1. The CDR3 is made up of 14 amino acids. Germline assignment: CDR1 SEHNR and CDR2 FQNEAQ (reference sequence). The junction had 4 bases not matched to a gene; V was cut back by 4 bases and J by 4 bases. CDR3 sequence: CASSYGTEYNEQFF. The CDR3 bases are TGTGCCAGCAGCTACGGGACAGAGTACAATGAGCAGTTCTTC. Looking up the rest from reference TRBV7-9 and TRBJ2-1 gives the full variable domain: DTGVSQNPRHKITKRGQNVTFRCDPISEHNRLYWYRQTLGQGPEFLTYFQNEAQLEKSRLLSDRFSAERPKGSFSTLEIQRTEQGDSAMYLCASSYGTEYNEQFFGPGTRLTVL.

This clonotype showed up many times. This chain connects TRBV12-3 or TRBV12-4 to TRBJ1-4; 8 bases match TRBD1. This CDR3 has 15 amino acids. V lost 7 bases, J lost 5 bases, and 9 bases stayed unmatched. The CDR3 nucleotides read TGTGCCAGCACCATGGGGGGACAGGTCAATGAAAAACTGTTTTTT. This translates into CASTMGGQVNEKLFF.